The 23 T cell receptor beta chains below all came from one sample that was sequenced in a study of CD8 T cells in ankylosing spondylitis. TCRdb re-analysed the 5' RACE reads in MiXCR, keeping a single row per CDR3 protein. The table has 40,000 or so distinct CDR3 sequences, 2.5% to 3% seen once. The source material was blood, either unsorted or a sorted T cell fraction (not recorded which). The receptors here all came from a male donor with ankylosing spondylitis or in good health (not recorded which).

This clonotype was counted ten times or more. V and J are TRBV9 and TRBJ2-7; 7 nucleotides match TRBD2. CDR3 length: 16 residues. The V and J ends lost 0 bases and 2 bases, in that order; junction bases with no gene match: 8. The germline V gene encodes CDR1 SGDLS and CDR2 YYNGEE. The CDR3 is CASSVAASGYTYEQYF. DNA of the CDR3: TGTGCCAGCAGCGTAGCAGCTAGCGGTTACACCTACGAGCAGTACTTC.

This clonotype came up many times. The V and J genes are TRBV9 and TRBJ2-4; 8 bases map to TRBD1. CDR3 length equals 13 residues. J was trimmed by 9 bases and V by 4 bases; bases with no gene match: 6. The germline V gene encodes CDR1 SGDLS and CDR2 YYNGEE. CDR3 DNA sequence: TGTGCCAGCAGCTTCCAGGGGGCTAGCATTCAGTACTTC. It is translated as CASSFQGASIQYF.

Many counts were recorded for this clonotype. The V call is TRBV9, the J call TRBJ2-3; 8 bases match TRBD1. Trimming removed 6 bases from V and 6 bases from J; junction bases left unmatched: 12. There are 15 residues in the CDR3. Germline V gene data show CDR1 as SGDLS and CDR2 as YYNGEE. Here the CDR3 reads CASTPGGGMLDTQYF. The DNA for the CDR3 is TGTGCCAGCACTCCAGGGGGCGGGATGTTGGATACGCAGTATTTT.

This clonotype was observed many times. The V and J genes are TRBV9 and TRBJ2-3; D is possibly TRBD2 (6 bases). V was trimmed by 0 bases and J by 3 bases, leaving 11 bases between them. Germline V gives CDR1 SGDLS, CDR2 YYNGEE. The CDR3 contains 15 residues. CDR3 nucleotide sequence: TGTGCCAGCAGCGTAGGCGGGAAAGGGACAGATACGCAGTATTTT. Protein sequence: CASSVGGKGTDTQYF. Variable domain in full (rest from reference TRBV9 and TRBJ2-3): DSGVTQTPKHLITATGQRVTLRCSPRSGDLSVYWYQQSLDQGLQFLIQYYNGEERAKGNILERFSAQQFPDLHSELNLSSLELGDSALYFCASSVGGKGTDTQYFGPGTRLTVL.

This clonotype was counted ten times or more. This CDR3 is CASSVTASLGEQYF. CDR3 coding DNA: TGTGCCAGCAGCGTAACCGCTAGCCTTGGCGAGCAGTACTTC. V gene TRBV9 combines with J gene TRBJ2-7; D is perhaps TRBD2 (5 bases). The CDR3 sequence is 14 residues long. The V gene's germline CDR1 is SGDLS and CDR2 YYNGEE. Deletions cut 1 base from V and 6 bases from J, with 14 bases between.

This clonotype was seen at least ten times. The chain uses TRBV9 and TRBJ2-7; the match to TRBD1 covers 7 bases. V lost 4 bases to trimming and J lost 3 bases; unmatched junction nucleotides: 10. Germline lookup yields CDR1 SGDLS and CDR2 YYNGEE. The CDR3 contains 15 residues. This chain's CDR3 is CASSLDRNSLYEQYF. As DNA, the CDR3 is TGTGCCAGCAGCCTGGACAGGAATTCCCTCTACGAGCAGTACTTC.

This clonotype showed up many times. The chain couples TRBV9 to TRBJ2-2; 10 bases agree with TRBD1. The CDR3 is 15 amino acids. V shed 6 bases, J shed 6 bases, and the junction held 8 bases outside the gene matches. Germline CDR1 reads SGDLS; CDR2 reads YYNGEE. The CDR3 sequence is CASKTGTGDSGELFF. As DNA, the CDR3 is TGTGCCAGCAAGACCGGGACAGGGGATTCCGGGGAGCTGTTTTTT.

This clonotype was picked up many times. This chain joins TRBV9 and TRBJ2-3; 8 bases match TRBD1. In germline, CDR1 is SGDLS, CDR2 YYNGEE. The J segment lost 4 bases and the V segment lost 4 bases, leaving 5 bases of the junction unmatched. This CDR3 spans 14 amino acids. In DNA form, the CDR3 reads TGTGCCAGCAGCAACGACAGGGGCTCAGATACGCAGTATTTT. Translating it yields CASSNDRGSDTQYF.

This clonotype was picked up many times. The V gene is TRBV9, the J gene TRBJ2-1; D gene ambiguous. Trimming removed 4 bases at V and 6 bases at J, with 17 bases between. The germline V gene encodes CDR1 SGDLS and CDR2 YYNGEE. The CDR3 length is 15 residues. CDR3 DNA sequence: TGTGCCAGCAGCTACTCCCGCGGCCAAGGCAATGAGCAGTTCTTC. It codes for CASSYSRGQGNEQFF.

The CDR3 bases are TGTGCCAGCAGCGTCCAGGGAACCCAAGAGACCCAGTACTTC. Encoded protein: CASSVQGTQETQYF. The chain combines TRBV9 with TRBJ2-5, with D possibly TRBD1 on 5 matching bases. V lost 2 bases and J 1 base, leaving 9 bases between the germline ends. CDR1 and CDR2 from the germline V gene are SGDLS and YYNGEE. The CDR3 runs 14 residues.

This clonotype was counted many times. The chain links TRBV9 to TRBJ2-7; 9 bases fit TRBD1. Germline assignment: CDR1 SGDLS and CDR2 YYNGEE. The CDR3 length is 15 residues. V lost 3 bases and J lost 4; bases outside the gene matches: 8. CDR3 sequence: CASSETGGEVYEQYF. DNA for the CDR3: TGTGCCAGCAGCGAAACAGGGGGCGAGGTATACGAGCAGTACTTC.

This clonotype was recorded many times. The J gene is TRBJ2-5, the V gene TRBV21-1; the DNA was not used to check the table's D call, TRBD2. TRBV21-1 is an annotated pseudogene. This CDR3 is 16 amino acids long. The DNA of the CDR3 is TGTGCCAGCAGGGACTCTGGGACTAGCAGACAAGAGACCCAGTACTTC. This sequence encodes CASRDSGTSRQETQYF.

This clonotype was seen ten or more times. The chain recombines TRBV9 with TRBJ2-2; D is possibly TRBD1 or TRBD2 (6 bases each). The CDR3 has 15 amino acids. V was pared by 4 bases and J by 5 bases, with 15 bases between. CDR1 and CDR2 (germline): SGDLS, YYNGEE. Written as DNA, the CDR3 is TGTGCCAGCAGCATAGGGGGGTCTTTAACCGGGGAGCTGTTTTTT. It yields the protein CASSIGGSLTGELFF.

This clonotype was found many times. The chain joins TRBV9 to TRBJ2-2, with TRBD2 matching over 8 bases. CDR1 SGDLS and CDR2 YYNGEE come from the germline V gene. Losses at the gene ends were 0 bases for V and 0 bases for J; bases not matched to a gene: 7. The CDR3 is 18 amino acids. The CDR3 nucleotides read TGTGCCAGCAGCGTAGTATTAGCGGGGCGCCCGAACACCGGGGAGCTGTTTTTT. Amino acids: CASSVVLAGRPNTGELFF. The variable domain in full, with the rest retrieved from reference TRBV9 and TRBJ2-2, is DSGVTQTPKHLITATGQRVTLRCSPRSGDLSVYWYQQSLDQGLQFLIQYYNGEERAKGNILERFSAQQFPDLHSELNLSSLELGDSALYFCASSVVLAGRPNTGELFFGEGSRLTVL.

This clonotype occurred a few times. The chain combines TRBV9 with TRBJ1-2, with TRBD1 matching 10 bases. The CDR3 contains 15 residues. The germline gives CDR1 SGDLS, CDR2 YYNGEE. V trimming: 4 bases; J trimming: 8 bases; junction bases outside the gene matches: 11. The CDR3 coding sequence is TGTGCCAGCAGCTTTCTGACAGGGGGCCTTGAGGGCTACACCTTC. The encoded protein is CASSFLTGGLEGYTF. Using reference TRBV9 and TRBJ1-2 for the parts outside the CDR3, the full variable domain is DSGVTQTPKHLITATGQRVTLRCSPRSGDLSVYWYQQSLDQGLQFLIQYYNGEERAKGNILERFSAQQFPDLHSELNLSSLELGDSALYFCASSFLTGGLEGYTFGSGTRLTVV.

This clonotype was observed many times. The V gene is TRBV9, the J gene TRBJ2-1; tentatively, D is TRBD1 (6 bases). The CDR3 length is 14 residues. V lost 4 bases and J 4 bases, leaving 12 bases between the germline ends. Germline V gene sequence: CDR1 SGDLS, CDR2 YYNGEE. CDR3 residues: CASSNRTVYNEQFF. The CDR3 nucleotides are TGTGCCAGCAGCAACCGGACAGTATACAATGAGCAGTTCTTC.

There are many counts of this clonotype. The chain joins TRBV9 to TRBJ2-1, with 8 bases matching TRBD2. The V gene's germline CDR1 is SGDLS and CDR2 YYNGEE. V was clipped by 5 bases and J by 6 bases; unmatched bases: 10. This CDR3 is built from 15 residues. CDR3 protein: CASSTAGDTINEQFF. In nucleotides, the CDR3 is TGTGCCAGCAGTACAGCGGGGGACACAATCAATGAGCAGTTCTTC.

This clonotype was found many times. The CDR3 DNA reads as TGTGCCAGCAGCCCCGACTACAATGAGCAGTTCTTC. Encoded protein: CASSPDYNEQFF. This chain links TRBV9 with TRBJ2-1; no definite D call. The CDR3 runs to 12 residues. V was trimmed by 4 bases and J by 3 bases, leaving 5 bases between them. The germline V gene encodes CDR1 SGDLS and CDR2 YYNGEE.

This clonotype showed up many times. The rearrangement joins TRBV9 to TRBJ1-1, with D uncertain. Germline assignment: CDR1 SGDLS and CDR2 YYNGEE. V lost 0 bases to trimming and J lost 4 bases, with 4 bases between them. The CDR3 length is 12 residues. CDR3 sequence reads: CASSVVITEAFF. The CDR3 DNA is TGTGCCAGCAGCGTAGTGATCACTGAAGCTTTCTTT.

This clonotype was picked up many times. The chain couples TRBV9 to TRBJ2-3, with 9 bases fitting TRBD2. The CDR3 sequence is 18 residues long. V lost 6 bases, J lost 0 bases, and 14 bases stayed unmatched. The germline V gene encodes CDR1 SGDLS and CDR2 YYNGEE. CDR3 sequence: CASTIGLALNPSTDTQYF. For the CDR3, the DNA is TGTGCCAGCACCATTGGACTAGCGCTGAACCCCAGCACAGATACGCAGTATTTT.

In this sample, this clonotype turned up many times. This chain links TRBV9 with TRBJ1-6; D is unresolved. Trimming cost V 3 bases and J 9 bases, with 16 bases left between them. The CDR3 runs to 15 residues. Germline CDR1 SGDLS, CDR2 YYNGEE. CDR3: CASSAEWSSGSPLHF. In DNA form, the CDR3 reads TGTGCCAGCAGCGCAGAATGGAGCTCGGGTTCACCCCTCCACTTT.

This clonotype was counted ten times or more. The J gene is TRBJ2-5, the V gene TRBV9; TRBD1 agrees at 7 bases. With V trimmed by 4 bases and J by 1 base, 4 bases remained unmatched. The germline V gene has CDR1 SGDLS and CDR2 YYNGEE. The CDR3 has 14 amino acids. The CDR3: CASSSRTGQETQYF. In DNA, the CDR3 is TGTGCCAGCAGCTCTCGGACAGGCCAAGAGACCCAGTACTTC.

This clonotype appeared many times. The chain uses TRBV9 and TRBJ2-3; weak D call: TRBD2 (6 bases). Germline values: CDR1 SGDLS, CDR2 YYNGEE. CDR3 length: 13 residues. The V end lost 7 bases, the J end lost 5 bases, and 14 bases lay between the germline ends. This CDR3 is CASERGAGDTQYF. CDR3 DNA sequence: TGTGCCAGCGAACGTGGAGCGGGAGATACGCAGTATTTT.